The source of this T cell receptor beta chain is a study of blood T cell repertoires in COVID-19. Only in-frame clones appear in the TCRdb table, and some are missing; sequencing was by immunoSEQ multiplex PCR. This sample carries 150,000 to 200,000 clones, 85% of them seen once, and the ten largest clones take 6.2%. The V and J ends lost 1 base and 1 base, in that order; junction bases with no gene match: 2. From germline, CDR1 is LGHDT and CDR2 YNNKEL (reference sequence). The CDR3 consists of 15 residues. The origin of this receptor is a man aged 35 to 55 who had recovered from COVID-19. The sequencing input was PBMCs or T cells enriched from blood (not recorded which). The rearrangement uses TRBV3-1 (or the pseudogene TRBV3-2) and TRBJ1-1, with TRBD1 identical over 8 bases. CDR3 in amino acids: CASSQGGTGNTEAFF. CDR3 DNA: TGTGCCAGCAGCCAAGGGGGGACAGGGAACACTGAAGCTTTCTTT.